What follows describes a single T cell receptor (beta chain). These data originate in a study of blood T cell repertoires in COVID-19. Assay: immunoSEQ multiplex PCR; the TCRdb copy retains only in-frame clones and omits some. The data show roughly 180,000 clones, around nine tenths seen once. The specimen was peripheral blood. The receptor comes from a man aged 70 or older with active or convalescent COVID-19.

CDR3 DNA: TGTGCCAGCAGCTTATCCCGGACAGGGCACTATGGCTACACCTTC. This translates into CASSLSRTGHYGYTF. J is TRBJ1-2 and V is TRBV7-2, with 8 nucleotides matching TRBD1. This CDR3 is 15 amino acids long. J gave up 3 bases and V 2 bases, and 5 bases lay outside the gene matches. Per germline, CDR1 SGHTA and CDR2 FQGNSA.